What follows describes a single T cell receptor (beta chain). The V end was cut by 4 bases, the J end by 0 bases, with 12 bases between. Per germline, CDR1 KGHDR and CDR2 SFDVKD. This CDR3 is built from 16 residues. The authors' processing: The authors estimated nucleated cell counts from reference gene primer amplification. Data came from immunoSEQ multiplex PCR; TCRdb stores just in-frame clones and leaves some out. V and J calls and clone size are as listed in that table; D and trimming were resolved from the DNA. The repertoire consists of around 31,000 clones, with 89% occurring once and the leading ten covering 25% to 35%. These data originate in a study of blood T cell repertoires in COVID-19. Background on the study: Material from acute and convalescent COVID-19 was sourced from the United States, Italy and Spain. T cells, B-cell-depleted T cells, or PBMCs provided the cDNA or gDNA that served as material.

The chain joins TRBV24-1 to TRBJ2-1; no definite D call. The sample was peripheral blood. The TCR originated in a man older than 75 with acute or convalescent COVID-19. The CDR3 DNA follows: TGTGCCACCAGTGACCCAAGCGCGAGCTCCTACAATGAGCAGTTCTTC. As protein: CATSDPSASSYNEQFF.